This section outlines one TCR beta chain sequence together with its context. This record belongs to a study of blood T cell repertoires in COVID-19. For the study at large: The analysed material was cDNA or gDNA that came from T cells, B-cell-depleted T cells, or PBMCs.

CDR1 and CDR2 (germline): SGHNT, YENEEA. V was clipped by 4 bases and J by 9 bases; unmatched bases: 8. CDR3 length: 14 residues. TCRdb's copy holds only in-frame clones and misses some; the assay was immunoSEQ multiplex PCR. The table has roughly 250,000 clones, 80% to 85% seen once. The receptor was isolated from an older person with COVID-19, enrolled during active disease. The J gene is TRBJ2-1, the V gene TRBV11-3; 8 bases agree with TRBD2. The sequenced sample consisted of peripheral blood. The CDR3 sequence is CASSSGGGIGEQFF. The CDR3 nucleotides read TGTGCCAGCAGCTCGGGCGGGGGGATCGGTGAGCAGTTCTTC. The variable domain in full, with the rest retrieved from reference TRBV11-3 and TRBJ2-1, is EAGVVQSPRYKIIEKKQPVAFWCNPISGHNTLYWYLQNLGQGPELLIRYENEEAVDDSQLPKDRFSAERLKGVDSTLKIQPAELGDSAVYLCASSSGGGIGEQFFGPGTRLTVL.